Below, 19 T cell receptor beta chains from the same sample are listed, as sequenced in a study of T cells after yellow fever vaccination. TCRdb itself ran the 5' RACE reads through MiXCR, one entry per CDR3 protein. The sample gives 510,000 or so distinct CDR3 sequences, around 21% of which show up once; roughly an eighth is in the top ten. The input for sequencing was PBMCs, taken 15 days after the yellow fever booster vaccination. These receptors were taken from a man under 40 who received the YFV17D yellow fever vaccine.

The V gene is TRBV7-2, the J gene TRBJ1-4; TRBD1 agrees at 8 bases. The germline V gene has CDR1 SGHTA and CDR2 FQGNSA. This CDR3 has 15 residues. The J segment lost 1 base and the V segment lost 3 bases, leaving 1 base of the junction unmatched. The CDR3, as DNA: TGTGCCAGCAGCTTCACAGGGGGAACTAATGAAAAACTGTTTTTT. Amino acids: CASSFTGGTNEKLFF.

This clonotype was picked up a small number of times. This chain links TRBV6-1 with TRBJ2-3, with 12 bases that match TRBD2. Germline V gene sequence: CDR1 MNHNS, CDR2 SASEGT. The CDR3 runs 17 residues. V was clipped by 7 bases and J by 6 bases; unmatched bases: 14. The CDR3 reads CASNPGLAGKKTDTQYF. DNA for the CDR3: TGTGCCAGCAATCCGGGACTAGCGGGTAAAAAGACCGATACGCAGTATTTT.

V usage is TRBV20-1 and J usage is TRBJ2-7; 7 nucleotides agree with TRBD1. The V segment lost 4 bases and the J segment 4 bases; nucleotides outside the gene matches: 10. The CDR3 has 14 amino acids. Germline assignment: CDR1 DFQATT and CDR2 SNEGSKA (reference sequence). The CDR3 spells CSATRGQKDYEQYF. CDR3 bases: TGCAGTGCTACCCGGGGACAGAAGGATTACGAGCAGTACTTC.

This chain connects TRBV25-1 to TRBJ2-7; 9 positions match TRBD2. V trimming: 5 bases; J trimming: 6 bases; junction bases outside the gene matches: 8. Germline CDR1 reads MGHDK; CDR2 reads SYGVNS. The CDR3 is 14 residues long. CDR3 protein: CASSSLAGEFEQYF. DNA of the CDR3: TGTGCCAGCAGTTCCTTAGCGGGAGAGTTCGAGCAGTACTTC.

This clonotype showed up just a few times. The CDR3 DNA follows: TGTGCCAGCAGTTTAGCTACAGGCGAAAAACTGTTTTTT. Translated, it gives CASSLATGEKLFF. J is TRBJ1-4 and V is TRBV12-3 or TRBV12-4, with D maybe TRBD1 (5 bases). V lost 0 bases to trimming and J lost 8 bases, with 7 bases between them. CDR3 length equals 13 residues.

This chain joins TRBV7-9 and TRBJ2-2, with 8 bases aligning to TRBD1. The V segment lost 5 bases and the J segment 4 bases; nucleotides outside the gene matches: 6. The CDR3 consists of 15 residues. CDR1 and CDR2 from the germline V gene are SEHNR and FQNEAQ (reference sequence). The CDR3 region is CASSPETGGTGELFF. The CDR3 DNA reads as TGTGCCAGCAGCCCTGAAACAGGGGGCACCGGGGAGCTGTTTTTT.

This sequence joins TRBV12-3 or TRBV12-4 and TRBJ2-2; 8 nucleotides line up with TRBD2. The CDR3 runs to 15 residues. The ends lost 5 bases at V and 9 bases at J; junction bases unmatched: 11. The CDR3 loop is CASSPSGLGGRELFF. The CDR3 DNA reads as TGTGCCAGCAGTCCTTCGGGACTAGGGGGGAGGGAGCTGTTTTTT.

This clonotype has only a few counts. The chain has TRBV30 and TRBJ2-2; 11 bases align to TRBD1. Germline CDR1 reads GTSNPN; CDR2 reads SVGIG (reference sequence). The CDR3 totals 14 residues. Trimming removed 4 bases from V and 4 bases from J; junction bases left unmatched: 2. The CDR3 loop reads CAWTGTGGTGELFF. In DNA form, the CDR3 reads TGTGCCTGGACCGGGACAGGGGGCACCGGGGAGCTGTTTTTT.

This clonotype was counted a few times. The rearrangement links TRBV3-1 to TRBJ2-7; D is uncertain. V shed 3 bases and J shed 3 bases, with 12 bases lying between them. The CDR3 has 14 amino acids. Germline values: CDR1 LGHDT, CDR2 YNNKEL (reference sequence). The CDR3 loop is CASSQGFRDYEQYF. For the CDR3, the DNA is TGTGCCAGCAGCCAGGGATTTAGGGACTACGAGCAGTACTTC.

This clonotype appeared a few times. The chain is built from TRBV29-1 and TRBJ2-7; the D is unclear. V was shortened by 5 bases and J by 0 bases, with 11 bases between the two germline ends. Looked up from germline, CDR1 is SQVTM and CDR2 is ANQGSEA. This CDR3 region has 13 residues. The DNA for the CDR3 is TGCAGCGTTCTTAGGATCTCCTCCTACGAGCAGTACTTC. Amino acid sequence: CSVLRISSYEQYF.

This clonotype was seen only a few times. This chain connects TRBV4-3 to TRBJ2-1; 12 nucleotides align to TRBD1. The J segment lost 8 bases and the V segment lost 3 bases, leaving 11 bases of the junction unmatched. The CDR3 loop spans 17 amino acids. Germline assignment: CDR1 LGHNA and CDR2 YSLEER. In DNA, the CDR3 is TGCGCCAGCAGCCAGGCGATGGGACAGGGGGCGATTTATGAGCAGTTCTTC. As protein: CASSQAMGQGAIYEQFF.

J is TRBJ2-7 and V is TRBV9; TRBD1 matches 8 bases. The CDR3 is 14 residues long. With 6 bases clipped from V and 4 bases from J, the junction kept 9 bases outside the gene matches. Per germline, CDR1 SGDLS and CDR2 YYNGEE. The CDR3 DNA reads as TGTGCCAGCACCCCTCGGGGACAGGATTACGAGCAGTACTTC. This translates into CASTPRGQDYEQYF.

This clonotype showed up just a few times. V and J are TRBV24-1 and TRBJ2-3, with D perhaps TRBD2 (6 bases). Trimming cost V 7 bases and J 3 bases, with 13 bases left between them. This CDR3 has 14 residues. Germline V gene sequence: CDR1 KGHDR, CDR2 SFDVKD. The CDR3 bases are TGTGCCACCAGCCACGGGAGAGCTACAGATACGCAGTATTTT. Translating gives CATSHGRATDTQYF.

V and J are TRBV5-1 and TRBJ2-2; 7 bases are a match to TRBD2. Germline CDR1 SGHRS, CDR2 YFSETQ. The CDR3 contains 16 residues. V was pared by 0 bases and J by 4 bases, with 6 bases of the junction left unmatched. The DNA for the CDR3 is TGCGCCAGCAGCTTGGGGAGCGGGACGATCACCGGGGAGCTGTTTTTT. Amino acid sequence: CASSLGSGTITGELFF.

The gene calls are TRBV4-3 and TRBJ1-2; 9 nucleotides align to TRBD1. The CDR3 length is 14 residues. The germline V gene encodes CDR1 LGHNA and CDR2 YSLEER. Trimming removed 4 bases from V and 2 bases from J; junction bases left unmatched: 2. DNA for the CDR3: TGCGCCAGCAGCCCGACAGGGGGAAACTATGGCTACACCTTC. Translation gives CASSPTGGNYGYTF.

The chain has TRBV25-1 and TRBJ2-1; D gene ambiguous. Germline V gives CDR1 MGHDK, CDR2 SYGVNS. This CDR3 spans 13 amino acids. The ends were cut back, 7 bases at V and 1 base at J, with 8 bases in the middle. CDR3 region: CASTGGSYNEQFF. CDR3 DNA: TGTGCCAGCACTGGCGGATCCTACAATGAGCAGTTCTTC.

The CDR3: CSARDGQGARDTQYF. As DNA, the CDR3 is TGCAGTGCTAGAGATGGGCAGGGGGCTAGGGATACGCAGTATTTT. The J gene is TRBJ2-3, the V gene TRBV20-1; 8 nucleotides line up with TRBD1. This CDR3 has 15 residues. Germline lookup yields CDR1 DFQATT and CDR2 SNEGSKA (reference sequence). Trimming cost V 0 bases and J 6 bases; bases outside gene matches: 8.

This clonotype was seen once. The rearrangement links TRBV6-2 or TRBV6-3 to TRBJ2-1; D possibly corresponds to TRBD2 (6 bases). This CDR3 has 18 residues. V lost 2 bases, J lost 0 bases, and 17 bases lay in between. The V gene's germline CDR1 is MNHEY and CDR2 SVGEGT. For the CDR3, the DNA is TGTGCCAGCAGTTACGCCCAGACGCGGGAAAGCTCCTACAATGAGCAGTTCTTC. Encoded protein: CASSYAQTRESSYNEQFF.

A few counts support this clonotype. The V and J genes are TRBV20-1 and TRBJ2-4; D possibly corresponds to TRBD2 (6 bases). This CDR3 contains 14 residues. Looked up from germline, CDR1 is DFQATT and CDR2 is SNEGSKA (reference sequence). V was cut by 8 bases and J by 0 bases, with 14 bases left in between. The CDR3 DNA reads TGCAGTTCTTGGGCAGCGGGAGCCAAAAACATTCAGTACTTC. Residues: CSSWAAGAKNIQYF.